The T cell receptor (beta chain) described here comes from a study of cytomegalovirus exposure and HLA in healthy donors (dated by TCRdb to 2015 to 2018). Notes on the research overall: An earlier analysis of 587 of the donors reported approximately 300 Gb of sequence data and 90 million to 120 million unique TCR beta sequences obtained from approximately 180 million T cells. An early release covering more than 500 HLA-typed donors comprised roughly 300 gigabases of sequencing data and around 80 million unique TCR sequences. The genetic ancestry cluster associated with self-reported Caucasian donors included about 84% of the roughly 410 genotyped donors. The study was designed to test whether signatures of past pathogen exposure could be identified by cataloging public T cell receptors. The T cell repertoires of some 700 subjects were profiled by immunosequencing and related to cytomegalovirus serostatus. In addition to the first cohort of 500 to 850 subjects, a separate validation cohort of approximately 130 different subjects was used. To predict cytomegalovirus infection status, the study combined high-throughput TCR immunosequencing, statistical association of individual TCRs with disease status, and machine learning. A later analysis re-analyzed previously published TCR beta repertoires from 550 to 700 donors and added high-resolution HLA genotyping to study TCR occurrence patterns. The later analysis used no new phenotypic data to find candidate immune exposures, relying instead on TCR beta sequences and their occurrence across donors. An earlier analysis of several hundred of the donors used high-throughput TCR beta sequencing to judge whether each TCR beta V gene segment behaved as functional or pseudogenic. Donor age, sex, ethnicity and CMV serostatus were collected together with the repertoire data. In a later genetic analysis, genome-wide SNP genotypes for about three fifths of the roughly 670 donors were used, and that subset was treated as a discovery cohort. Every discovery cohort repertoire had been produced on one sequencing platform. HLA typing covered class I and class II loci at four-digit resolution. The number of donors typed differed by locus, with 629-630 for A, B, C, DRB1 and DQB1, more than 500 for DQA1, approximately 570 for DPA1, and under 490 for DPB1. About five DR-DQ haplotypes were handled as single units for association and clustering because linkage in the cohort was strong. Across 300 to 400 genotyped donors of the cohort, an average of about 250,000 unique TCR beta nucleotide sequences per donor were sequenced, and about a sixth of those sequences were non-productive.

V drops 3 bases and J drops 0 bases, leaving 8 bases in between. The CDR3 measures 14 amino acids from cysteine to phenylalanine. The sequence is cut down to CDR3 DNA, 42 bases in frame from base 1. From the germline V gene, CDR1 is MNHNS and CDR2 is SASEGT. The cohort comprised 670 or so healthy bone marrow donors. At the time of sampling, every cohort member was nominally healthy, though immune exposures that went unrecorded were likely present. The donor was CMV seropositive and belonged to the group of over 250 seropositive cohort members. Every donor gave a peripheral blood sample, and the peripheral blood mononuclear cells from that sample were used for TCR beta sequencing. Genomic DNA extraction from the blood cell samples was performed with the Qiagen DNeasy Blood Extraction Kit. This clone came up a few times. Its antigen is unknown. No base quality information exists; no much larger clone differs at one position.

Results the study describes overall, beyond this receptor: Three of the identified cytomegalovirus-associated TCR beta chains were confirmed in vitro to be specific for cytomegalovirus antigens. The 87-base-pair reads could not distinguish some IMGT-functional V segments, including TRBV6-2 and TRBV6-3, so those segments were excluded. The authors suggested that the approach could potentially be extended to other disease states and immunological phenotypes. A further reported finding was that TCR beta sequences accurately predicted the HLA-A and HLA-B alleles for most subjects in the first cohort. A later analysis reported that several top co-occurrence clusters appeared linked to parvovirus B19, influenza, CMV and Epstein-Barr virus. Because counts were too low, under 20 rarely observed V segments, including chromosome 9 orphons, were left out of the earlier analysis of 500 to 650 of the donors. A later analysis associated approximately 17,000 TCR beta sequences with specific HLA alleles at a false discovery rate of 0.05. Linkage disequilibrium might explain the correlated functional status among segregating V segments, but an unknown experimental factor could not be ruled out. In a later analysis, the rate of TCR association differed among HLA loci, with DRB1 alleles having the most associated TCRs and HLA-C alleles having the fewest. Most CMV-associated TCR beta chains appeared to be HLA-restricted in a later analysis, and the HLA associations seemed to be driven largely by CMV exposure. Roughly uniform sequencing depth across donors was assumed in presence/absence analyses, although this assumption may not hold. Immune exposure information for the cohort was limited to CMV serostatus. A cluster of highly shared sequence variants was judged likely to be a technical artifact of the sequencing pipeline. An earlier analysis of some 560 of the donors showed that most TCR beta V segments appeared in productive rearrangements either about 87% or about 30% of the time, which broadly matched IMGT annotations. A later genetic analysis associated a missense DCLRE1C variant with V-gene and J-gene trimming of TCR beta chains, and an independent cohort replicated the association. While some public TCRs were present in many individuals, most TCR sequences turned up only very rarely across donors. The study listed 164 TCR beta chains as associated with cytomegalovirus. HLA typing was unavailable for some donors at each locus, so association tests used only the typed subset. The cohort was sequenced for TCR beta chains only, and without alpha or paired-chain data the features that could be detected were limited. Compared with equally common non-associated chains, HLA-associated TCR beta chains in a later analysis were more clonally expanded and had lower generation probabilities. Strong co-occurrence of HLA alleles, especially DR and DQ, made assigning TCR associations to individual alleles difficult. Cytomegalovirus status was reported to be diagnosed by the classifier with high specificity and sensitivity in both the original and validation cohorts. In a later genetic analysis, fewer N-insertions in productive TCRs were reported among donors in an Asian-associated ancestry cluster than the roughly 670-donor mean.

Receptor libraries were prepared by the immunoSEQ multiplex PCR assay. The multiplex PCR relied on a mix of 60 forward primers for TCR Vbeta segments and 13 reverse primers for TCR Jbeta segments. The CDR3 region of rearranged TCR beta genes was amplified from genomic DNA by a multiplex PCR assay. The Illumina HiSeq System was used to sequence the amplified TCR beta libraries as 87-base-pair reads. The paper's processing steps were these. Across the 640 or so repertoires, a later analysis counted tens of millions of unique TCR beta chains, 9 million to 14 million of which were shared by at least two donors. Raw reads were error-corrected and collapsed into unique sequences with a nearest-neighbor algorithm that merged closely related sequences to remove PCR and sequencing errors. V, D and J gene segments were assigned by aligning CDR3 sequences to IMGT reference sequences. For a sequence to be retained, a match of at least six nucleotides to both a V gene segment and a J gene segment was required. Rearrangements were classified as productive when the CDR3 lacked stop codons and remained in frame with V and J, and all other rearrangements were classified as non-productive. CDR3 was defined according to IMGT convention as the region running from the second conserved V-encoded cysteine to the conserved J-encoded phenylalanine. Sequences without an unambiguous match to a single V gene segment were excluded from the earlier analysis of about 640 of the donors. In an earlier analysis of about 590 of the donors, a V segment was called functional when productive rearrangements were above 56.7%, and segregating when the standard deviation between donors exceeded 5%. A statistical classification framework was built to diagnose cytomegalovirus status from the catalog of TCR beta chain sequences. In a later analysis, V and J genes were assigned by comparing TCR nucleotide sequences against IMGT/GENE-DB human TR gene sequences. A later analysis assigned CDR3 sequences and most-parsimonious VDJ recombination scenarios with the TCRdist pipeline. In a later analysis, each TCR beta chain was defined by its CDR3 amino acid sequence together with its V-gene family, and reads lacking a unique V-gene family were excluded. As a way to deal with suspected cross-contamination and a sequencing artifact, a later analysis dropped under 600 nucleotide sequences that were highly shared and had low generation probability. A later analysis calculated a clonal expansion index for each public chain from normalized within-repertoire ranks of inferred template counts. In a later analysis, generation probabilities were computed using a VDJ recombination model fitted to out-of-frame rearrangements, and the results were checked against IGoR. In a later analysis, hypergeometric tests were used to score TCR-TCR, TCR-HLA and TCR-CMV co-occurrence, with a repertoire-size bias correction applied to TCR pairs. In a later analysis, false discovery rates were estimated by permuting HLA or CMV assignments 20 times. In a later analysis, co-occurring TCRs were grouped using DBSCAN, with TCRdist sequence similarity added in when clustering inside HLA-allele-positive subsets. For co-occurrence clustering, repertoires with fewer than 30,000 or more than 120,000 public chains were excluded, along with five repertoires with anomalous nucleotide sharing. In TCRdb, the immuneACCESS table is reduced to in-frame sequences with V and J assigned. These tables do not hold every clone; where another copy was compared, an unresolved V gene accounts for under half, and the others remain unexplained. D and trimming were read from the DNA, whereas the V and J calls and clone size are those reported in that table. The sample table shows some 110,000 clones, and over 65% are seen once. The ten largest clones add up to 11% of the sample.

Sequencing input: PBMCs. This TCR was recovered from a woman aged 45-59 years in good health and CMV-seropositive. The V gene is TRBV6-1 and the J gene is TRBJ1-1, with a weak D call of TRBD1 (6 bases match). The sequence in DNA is TGTGCCAGCAGTGAGCAGGGGATGAACACTGAAGCTTTCTTT. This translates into CASSEQGMNTEAFF.